The 7 T cell receptor beta chains below come from one sample, sequenced in a study of early T cells in non-severe SARS-CoV-2 infection. MiXCR, applied by TCRdb to the 5' RACE reads, yields one record per CDR3 protein. In the table there are approximately 35,000 distinct CDR3 sequences, around 5.8% of which are singletons. Material: whole blood. These TCRs come from an adult who was a healthcare worker with PCR-confirmed SARS-CoV-2 infection or an uninfected control (not recorded which).

The CDR3 loop reads CASSKREGQGYEQYV. The CDR3 region has the DNA TGTGCCAGCAGCAAACGGGAAGGGCAGGGCTACGAGCAGTACGTC. V usage is TRBV21-1 and J usage is TRBJ2-7; the table's D call of TRBD1 was not tested on the DNA. TRBV21-1 has pseudogene status. This CDR3 comprises 15 residues.

This clonotype was recorded at least ten times. The chain couples TRBV4-3 to TRBJ2-3; 8 bases fit TRBD2. Unmatched junction bases numbered 14, after V lost 1 base and J lost 2 bases. Germline CDR1 reads LGHNA; CDR2 reads YSLEER. The CDR3 is 19 amino acids. CDR3 protein: CASSQARGSGSSYTDTQYF. The DNA for the CDR3 is TGCGCCAGCAGCCAAGCACGAGGGAGCGGGAGTTCTTACACAGATACGCAGTATTTT.

In its sample, this clonotype was seen many times. The rearrangement joins TRBV5-1 to TRBJ2-3, with D possibly matching TRBD2 (6 bases). This CDR3 spans 15 amino acids. CDR1 is SGHRS, CDR2 YFSETQ, per germline. V was trimmed by 1 base and J by 0 bases, leaving 9 bases between them. The CDR3 here is CASSLLGTSTDTQYF. In DNA, the CDR3 is TGCGCCAGCAGCTTGTTGGGGACTAGCACAGATACGCAGTATTTT.

This clonotype was counted many times. The chain employs TRBV7-8 and TRBJ1-2; TRBD1 matches at 7 bases. The CDR3 covers 15 residues. Trimming cost V 4 bases and J 5 bases; bases outside gene matches: 10. Germline V lookup: CDR1 SGHVS, CDR2 FQNEAQ. CDR3 amino acids: CASSSLTGTDYGYTF. The CDR3 DNA sequence: TGTGCCAGCAGCTCTTTAACCGGGACAGATTATGGCTACACCTTC.

This clonotype was seen at least ten times. The V gene is TRBV27, the J gene TRBJ1-2; a weak D match, TRBD1 (6 bases). CDR3 length: 14 residues. Germline lookup yields CDR1 MNHEY and CDR2 SMNVEV (reference sequence). Between the trimmed V and J ends, which lost 5 bases and 3 bases, there was a span of 13 bases. CDR3 amino acids: CASSPYREDYGYTF. The CDR3 region has the DNA TGTGCCAGCAGTCCGTACAGGGAGGACTATGGCTACACCTTC.

This clonotype was counted between two and nine times. The chain uses TRBV2 and TRBJ2-3; 7 bases agree with TRBD2. In germline, CDR1 is SNHLY, CDR2 FYNNEI. J gave up 2 bases and V 0 bases, and 14 bases lay outside the gene matches. The CDR3 loop spans 19 amino acids. The CDR3 DNA sequence: TGTGCCAGCAGTGAAGCGGGGGGGAGGGTCCTCTCCTTCACAGATACGCAGTATTTT. It specifies CASSEAGGRVLSFTDTQYF.

This clonotype was observed many times. The chain couples TRBV7-2 to TRBJ1-3, with TRBD1 matching over 7 bases. The germline V gene encodes CDR1 SGHTA and CDR2 FQGNSA. CDR3 length: 17 residues. J gave up 2 bases and V 5 bases, and 12 bases lay outside the gene matches. CDR3 bases: TGTGCCAGCAGCCGCCCCGGTCGGCAGGGGGCTGGAAACACCATATATTTT. Translation: CASSRPGRQGAGNTIYF.